This T cell receptor beta chain was sequenced in a study of Graves' ophthalmopathy and Graves' hyperthyroidism. Whole-study findings and limits: Most expanded clonotypes from thyroid (those above 0.001 frequency) were also found in blood. With over 85% sensitivity and around 81% specificity, a 13-signature model separated ophthalmopathy from stable hyperthyroidism.

Amplification of TCR beta CDR3 regions used RNA transcripts. A first-round RT-PCR used HTBI primers, followed by a second-round multiplex PCR. Each CDR3 protein is one row after TCRdb ran MiXCR on the multiplex PCR reads. The sample records about 640,000 distinct CDR3 sequences, roughly 39% being singletons. Germline loops: CDR1 ENHRY, CDR2 SYGVKD. The trim removed 6 bases at V and 2 bases at J, leaving 2 bases unmatched. The CDR3 length is 14 residues. This clonotype came up many times. Its antigen is unidentified. The sample taken for sequencing was peripheral blood. This sequence joins TRBV10-3 and TRBJ2-2, with 8 bases aligning to TRBD1. This clonotype was obtained from an adult man with Graves' ophthalmopathy. CDR3 nucleotides: TGTGCCATCAGGACAGGGGAAAACACCGGGGAGCTGTTTTTT. Translation: CAIRTGENTGELFF.